A selection of T cell receptor beta chains follows, all from one sample in a study of blood T cell repertoires in COVID-19. Data came from immunoSEQ multiplex PCR; TCRdb stores just in-frame clones and leaves some out. The sample consists of under 500,000 clones, 70% to 90% of them appearing once. The sample was PBMCs or T cells enriched from blood (not recorded which). These TCRs come from a woman under 30 with acute COVID-19. Each CDR3 is given with its conserved first and last residue. The D gene is left open where the match is weak. Clone sizes are given selectively: once, few, many, or a class where the clone is expanded.

abundance	d_gene	v_gene	len	j_gene	CDR3aa	CDR3nt
NA	NA	TRBV4-3	15	TRBJ1-2	CASSPTGMISYGYTF	TGCGCCAGCAGCCCCACGGGGATGATTTCATATGGCTACACCTTC
NA	TRBD1	TRBV7-3	13	TRBJ2-7	CASSLGQGNEQYF	TGTGCCAGCAGCTTAGGACAGGGGAACGAGCAGTACTTC
NA	NA	TRBV5-3	16	TRBJ1-4	CARSSDTRFTNEKLFF	TGTGCCAGAAGCTCGGACACTCGGTTCACTAATGAAAAACTGTTTTTT
NA	TRBD1	TRBV2	15	TRBJ1-5	CASSPQGNSNQPQHF	TGTGCCAGCAGTCCACAGGGGAATAGCAATCAGCCCCAGCATTTT
NA	NA	TRBV7-9	13	TRBJ2-5	CASNVQAQETQYF	TGTGCCAGCAACGTCCAGGCACAAGAGACCCAGTACTTC
NA	NA	TRBV4-3	13	TRBJ2-1	CASSQTQGNEQFF	TGCGCCAGCAGCCAGACTCAGGGGAATGAGCAGTTCTTC
NA	TRBD1	TRBV11-2	15	TRBJ2-5	CASSSGQGASETQYF	TGTGCCAGCAGCTCGGGACAGGGGGCTTCAGAGACCCAGTACTTC
NA	NA	TRBV15	18	TRBJ1-5	CATSRDQSNRDSNQPQHF	TGTGCCACCAGCAGAGATCAGTCAAACCGGGATAGCAATCAGCCCCAGCATTTT
NA	NA	TRBV6-4	10	TRBJ2-4	CASLWSIQYF	TGTGCCAGCCTTTGGAGCATTCAGTACTTC
NA	NA	TRBV5-4	15	TRBJ2-2	CASSLSRRATGELFF	TGTGCCAGCAGCTTGTCTAGGAGGGCCACCGGGGAGCTGTTTTTT
once	TRBD1	TRBV11-2	16	TRBJ2-2	CASSSTGTGGTGELFF	TGTGCCAGCAGCTCGACCGGGACAGGGGGCACCGGGGAGCTGTTTTTT
NA	NA	TRBV18	14	TRBJ1-3	CASSPSNSGNTIYF	TGTGCCAGCTCTCCTAGTAACTCTGGAAACACCATATATTTT
NA	TRBD1	TRBV27	14	TRBJ1-2	CASRRQGADYGYTF	TGTGCCAGCCGGAGACAGGGGGCCGACTATGGCTACACCTTC
NA	TRBD2	TRBV5-4	15	TRBJ2-5	CASSGGLAVQETQYF	TGTGCCAGCAGCGGGGGACTAGCGGTCCAAGAGACCCAGTACTTC
NA	NA	TRBV19	15	TRBJ2-3	CASSINSLSTDTQYF	TGTGCCAGTAGTATTAATAGTCTGAGCACAGATACGCAGTATTTT
NA	TRBD1	TRBV27	15	TRBJ2-1	CASKPGQAFYNEQFF	TGTGCCAGCAAACCGGGACAGGCTTTCTACAATGAGCAGTTCTTC
NA	TRBD1	TRBV4-3	16	TRBJ2-7	CASSQLQGADGHEQYF	TGCGCCAGCAGCCAACTCCAGGGGGCGGATGGGCACGAGCAGTACTTC
NA	TRBD1	TRBV13	17	TRBJ2-2	CASSRRLTGGGGGELFF	TGTGCCAGCAGCAGGAGGCTGACAGGGGGCGGTGGCGGGGAGCTGTTTTTT
NA	NA	TRBV2	17	TRBJ2-2	CASYMGADVANTGELFF	TGTGCCAGCTATATGGGAGCGGACGTTGCAAACACCGGGGAGCTGTTTTTT
NA	NA	TRBV6-5	12	TRBJ1-1	CASTDRTFLAFF	TGTGCCAGCACCGACAGGACTTTCCTAGCTTTCTTT
NA	NA	TRBV20-1	16	TRBJ2-3	CSASALGGPYTDTQYF	TGCAGTGCTAGTGCTCTGGGGGGTCCCTACACAGATACGCAGTATTTT
NA	TRBD2	TRBV5-1	16	TRBJ2-3	CASSLVLAGDTDTQYF	TGCGCCAGCAGCTTGGTACTAGCGGGGGACACAGATACGCAGTATTTT
NA	NA	TRBV9	15	TRBJ1-5	CASSVGPFSNQPQHF	TGTGCCAGCAGCGTAGGGCCCTTTAGCAATCAGCCCCAGCATTTT
NA	NA	TRBV19	15	TRBJ1-2	CASSGWEGTVPGYTF	TGTGCCAGTAGTGGATGGGAGGGGACGGTTCCGGGCTACACCTTC
NA	NA	TRBV21-1	15	TRBJ2-3	CASSSRDYKFDTQYF	TGTGCCAGCAGCAGCCGGGACTACAAATTTGATACGCAGTATTTT
NA	NA	TRBV6-5	14	TRBJ1-5	CASSSLRSGQPQHF	TGTGCCAGCAGTTCTCTCCGATCGGGTCAGCCCCAGCATTTT
NA	NA	TRBV7-9	13	TRBJ1-2	CASSPGTNYGYTF	TGTGCCAGCAGCCCCGGGACTAACTATGGCTACACCTTC
NA	NA	TRBV2	14	TRBJ2-7	CASSLKRRPYEQYF	TGTGCCAGCAGTCTAAAGCGGAGACCCTACGAGCAGTACTTC
NA	NA	TRBV24-1	14	TRBJ2-3	CATSDSLARDTQYF	TGTGCCACCAGTGATTCTCTAGCGAGAGATACGCAGTATTTT
NA	NA	TRBV2	15	TRBJ2-7	CASSEPGGRLYEQYF	TGTGCCAGCAGTGAACCGGGGGGCAGATTATACGAGCAGTACTTC
once	TRBD1	TRBV5-4	15	TRBJ1-4	CASSLGDRDDEKLFF	TGTGCCAGCAGCTTGGGGGACAGGGATGATGAAAAACTGTTTTTT
NA	NA	TRBV4-1	16	TRBJ2-1	CASSQDRLALYNEQFF	TGCGCCAGCAGCCAAGACAGGCTAGCCCTCTACAATGAGCAGTTCTTC
NA	TRBD2	TRBV7-2	15	TRBJ2-3	CASSSSSGGTDTQYF	TGTGCCAGCAGCTCCTCTAGCGGGGGCACAGATACGCAGTATTTT
once	NA	TRBV28	14	TRBJ2-7	CASSLRQASYEQYF	TGTGCCAGCAGTTTAAGACAGGCTTCCTACGAGCAGTACTTC
NA	TRBD2	TRBV19	18	TRBJ2-4	CASSMGPWVAGGPNIQYF	TGTGCCAGTAGTATGGGGCCGTGGGTAGCGGGAGGGCCAAACATTCAGTACTTC
NA	TRBD2	TRBV18	16	TRBJ2-3	CASSPGGGSGTDTQYF	TGTGCCAGCTCACCAGGCGGGGGGAGCGGCACAGATACGCAGTATTTT
NA	NA	TRBV27	13	TRBJ1-3	CASSLTAGNTIYF	TGTGCCAGCAGCCTTACTGCTGGAAACACCATATATTTT
NA	TRBD1	TRBV10-3	18	TRBJ1-6	CAISEFFRDRAYNSPLHF	TGTGCCATCAGTGAGTTCTTCCGGGACAGGGCCTATAATTCACCCCTCCACTTT
once	NA	TRBV3-1/TRBV3-2	12	TRBJ2-1	CASSQARGEQFF	TGTGCCAGCAGCCAAGCCCGGGGGGAGCAGTTCTTC
NA	NA	TRBV12-3/TRBV12-4	13	TRBJ2-2	CASNQGGTGELFF	TGTGCCAGTAACCAGGGTGGCACCGGGGAGCTGTTTTTT
NA	NA	TRBV6-4	11	TRBJ2-7	CRGRQAYEQYF	TGTAGGGGAAGACAGGCCTACGAGCAGTACTTC
NA	TRBD1	TRBV19	13	TRBJ1-2	CASSHRTGNGYTF	TGTGCCAGTAGCCACCGGACAGGGAATGGCTACACCTTC
few	TRBD1	TRBV28	14	TRBJ1-6	CASSRDRGDSPLHF	TGTGCCAGCAGTAGGGACAGGGGTGATTCACCCCTCCACTTT